This TCR beta chain appears in the sequencing data of a study of identical twins. Findings and caveats of the study: Among out-of-frame alpha sequences shared by twins, low generation probability occurred in excess. Modeled out-of-frame TCR alpha sharing in monozygotic twins fell below observed levels. For cord blood, abundant beta clonotypes had fewer insertions, unlike memory repertoires, which showed none.

Germline CDR1 SGHTA, CDR2 FQGNSA. V shed 6 bases and J 3 bases; nucleotides not matched to a gene: 11. This CDR3 is 15 amino acids long. Healthy Caucasians, and only they, were the donors. Comments on this clonotype: Its specificity is unknown.

MiXCR, applied by TCRdb to the 5' RACE reads, yields one record per CDR3 protein. The data show 350,000 to 600,000 distinct CDR3 sequences, with 14% seen just once and about 0.54% held by the top ten. These data also featured in a second study, about yellow fever vaccine responses in identical twins.

J is TRBJ2-7 and V is TRBV7-2, with 7 bases lining up with TRBD1. The clonotype originates from a woman aged 18-30 years in good health. The source material was CD4+ T cells sorted from blood. The chain's CDR3 is CASSPRDRKLYEQYF. Written as DNA, the CDR3 is TGTGCCAGCAGTCCCCGGGACAGAAAGCTCTACGAGCAGTACTTC.